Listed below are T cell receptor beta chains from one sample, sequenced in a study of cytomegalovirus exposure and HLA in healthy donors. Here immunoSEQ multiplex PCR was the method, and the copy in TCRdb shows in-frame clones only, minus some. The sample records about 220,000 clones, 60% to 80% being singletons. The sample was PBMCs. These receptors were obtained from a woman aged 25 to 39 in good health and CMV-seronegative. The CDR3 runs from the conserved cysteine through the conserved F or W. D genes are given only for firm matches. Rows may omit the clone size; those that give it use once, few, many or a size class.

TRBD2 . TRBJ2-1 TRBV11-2 TGTGCCAGCAGCACTAGCGGGGTATACAATGAGCAGTTCTTC CASSTSGVYNEQFF
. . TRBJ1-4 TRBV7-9 TGTGCCAGCAGCTTGAGCGCAACTAATGAAAAACTGTTTTTT CASSLSATNEKLFF
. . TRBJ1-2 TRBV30 TGTGCCTGCAAAAGGGACATTCCTGGCTACACCTTC CACKRDIPGYTF
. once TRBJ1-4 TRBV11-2 TGTGCCAGCAGCCTCGAGGCCCGTGGAAAACTGTTTTTT CASSLEARGKLFF
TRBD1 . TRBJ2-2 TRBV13 TGTGCCAGCAGCCATGGACAGGGAAGGGCCGAGGAGCTGTTTTTT CASSHGQGRAEELFF
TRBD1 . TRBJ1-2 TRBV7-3 TGTGCCAGCAGCTCCCCGGGACAGCCCCCCGGTGACTATGGCTACACCTTC CASSSPGQPPGDYGYTF
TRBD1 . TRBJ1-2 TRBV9 TGTGCCAGCAGCGTAGGACTGGGCAGGGGGGAGTCGCGCCCCCACGGCTACACCTTC CASSVGLGRGESRPHGYTF
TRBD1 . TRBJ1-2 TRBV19 TGTGCCAGTAAGGGGGCAGAGCGAGATGGCTACACCTTC CASKGAERDGYTF
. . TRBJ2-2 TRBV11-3 TGTGCCAGCAGCTTAGAGGGGGGTACCGGGGAGCTGTTTTTT CASSLEGGTGELFF
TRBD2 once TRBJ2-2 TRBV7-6 TGTGCCAGCAGCTCGGGACTAGCGGGAGTAAAGGACACCGGGGAGCTGTTTTTT CASSSGLAGVKDTGELFF
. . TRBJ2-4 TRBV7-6 TGTGCCAGCAGCTTAGGTCAGGGAGGCTCAAACATTCAGTACTTC CASSLGQGGSNIQYF
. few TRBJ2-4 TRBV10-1 TGCGCCAGCAGTCCGCATGAGGGCATTCAGTACTTC CASSPHEGIQYF
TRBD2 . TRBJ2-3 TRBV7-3 TGTGCCAGCAGCTTAGGGCGGCGGGGGGGGGAAGATACGCAGTATTTT CASSLGRRGGEDTQYF